This T cell receptor delta chain came from a study of gamma-delta T cells after stem cell transplantation. The germline gives CDR1 GEAIGNYY, CDR2 EKD. The trim removed 3 bases at V and 0 bases at J, leaving 11 bases unmatched. The CDR3 is 17 residues long. TCRdb re-analyzed the RT-PCR reads via CATT. The sample shows roughly 5,400 delta-chain clones, 8.5% to 10% of them seen only once. On this clone: A read error is likely here: a far larger clone is one base away. Distinct nucleotide sequences in the sample also encode this CDR3.

The sequenced material came from gamma-delta T cells. This chain joins TRDV2 and TRDJ1; 8 bases are shared with TRDD3. This clonotype originated in a human donor. It is not recorded whose cells these are; they may come from a transplant donor. The CDR3 region has the DNA TGTGCCTGTGACCCAGCCGGTACTGGGGGGTACACCGATAAACTCATCTTT. Its protein is CACDPAGTGGYTDKLIF.